This entry features one T cell receptor (beta chain) sequence. This receptor's antigen is unknown. Qualities for individual bases were not recorded, and no much larger clone is one base off. From the cysteine through the phenylalanine, the CDR3 covers 13 amino acids. The retained sequence is limited to the CDR3, 39 bases, with the frame set at the first base. The method behind the library was the immunoSEQ multiplex PCR assay. For most patients, genomic DNA was isolated with the Qiagen DNeasy Blood and Tissue Kit and sent frozen to Adaptive Biotechnologies for TCR sequencing. For most patients, high-throughput TCR-beta CDR3 sequencing of genomic DNA was performed by Adaptive Biotechnologies. From the authors' description of their analysis: Adaptive's ImmunoSEQ software supplied the TCR sequencing data for 18 patients, while MiXCR and VDJtools were used to process a few other patients. CD4 versus CD8 sorting errors were corrected by removing sequences found in both subsets at a frequency ratio below 5:1. CDR3 nucleotide sequences shared by donor and recipient were removed because the origin of these sequences could not be assigned. At least 2-fold expansion over unstimulated cells and a minimum CFSE-low frequency of 0.002% (template counts) or 0.001% (read counts) were required for clones to be classified as alloreactive. Clones were considered mappable if detected in sequenced pre-transplant spleen, lymph node, or MLR CFSE-low populations of the donor or recipient. Cumulative frequency of alloreactive clones was calculated as a percentage of all sequences weighted by copy number. TCRdb holds this immuneACCESS table with in-frame rearrangements only. Some clones are missing; in checked studies, unresolved V genes explain under half, and the rest has no known cause. V and J calls and clone size are those listed in that table; D and trimming were worked out from the DNA. This sample lists around 90,000 clones; approximately 92% were detected once. Jointly, the top ten make up approximately 1.1% of the sample.

What this sample's time point label stands for: cells obtained before transplantation from donor or recipient. CD3+CD4+ and CD3+CD8+ populations were FACS-sorted from unstimulated pre-transplant donor and recipient cells taken from spleen or lymph nodes. The sample is drawn from a study of graft-versus-host responses after intestinal transplantation (dated by TCRdb to the early 2020s). Background on the whole study: The transplants that recipients received were multivisceral, liver-intestinal, or isolated intestinal. Every recipient was given anti-thymocyte globulin induction, then maintenance tacrolimus and steroids for roughly 3 years. Bulk TCR-beta CDR3 sequencing was used to track graft-versus-host and host-versus-graft alloreactive T cell clones in the graft, circulation and bone marrow after intestinal transplantation. To identify alloreactive clones, pre-transplant mixed lymphocyte reaction products were sequenced and then compared with unstimulated pre-transplant donor and recipient T cells. Donor T cell macrochimerism was defined as a peak of at least 4% donor T cells among recipient peripheral blood mononuclear cells. Instead of going to the commercial service, samples from a few later patients were sequenced in-house on an Illumina MiSeq and processed with MiXCR. The cohort enrolled some 25 intestinal transplant recipients including one retransplant, and 3 patients lacking pretransplant specimens were excluded.

On the study overall, not on this receptor specifically: In the allografts of patients with donor T cell macrochimerism, GvH to HvG T cell clonal ratios were high. Peak levels of circulating GvH clones were associated with declines in HvG clones early after transplant. The conclusions were limited by the relatively low number and heterogeneity of the intestinal transplant patients. GvH clones were found in recipient bone marrow, and some of the GvH clones appeared earlier in ileal mucosa or blood, which is consistent with an intestinal mucosal origin.

The receptor was isolated from a human donor who was the organ donor for an intestinal transplant. The sequence links TRBV21-1 to TRBJ2-1; the tabulated D call, TRBD2, remains unverified against the DNA. TRBV21-1 represents a pseudogene. Sequenced material: unstimulated CD8+ T cells sorted from spleen or lymph node cells, taken before transplant. The nucleotide sequence is given as TGTGCCAGCAGACCTAGCGTCGAGAGTGAGCAGTTCTTC. Protein translation: CASRPSVESEQFF.